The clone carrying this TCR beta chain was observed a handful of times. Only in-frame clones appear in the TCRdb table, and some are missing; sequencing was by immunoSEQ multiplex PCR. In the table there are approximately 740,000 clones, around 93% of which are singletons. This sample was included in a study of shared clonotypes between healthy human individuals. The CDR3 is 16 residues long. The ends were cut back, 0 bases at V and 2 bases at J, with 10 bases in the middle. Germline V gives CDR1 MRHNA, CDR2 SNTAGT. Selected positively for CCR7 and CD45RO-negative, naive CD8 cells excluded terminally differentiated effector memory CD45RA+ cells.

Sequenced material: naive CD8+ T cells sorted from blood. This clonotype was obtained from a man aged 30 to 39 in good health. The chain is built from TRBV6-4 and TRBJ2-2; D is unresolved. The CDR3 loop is CASSDSAAENTGELFF. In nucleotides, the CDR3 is TGTGCCAGCAGTGACTCCGCGGCCGAAAACACCGGGGAGCTGTTTTTT.